These 17 T cell receptor beta chains were all obtained from the same sample, sequenced in a study of patients and donors after allogeneic stem cell transplantation (dated by TCRdb to 2020 to 2021). Library generation was performed with RT-PCR. TCRdb names NextSeq 550 as the instrument used. The public reads were reprocessed in TCRdb via fastp at Q25 and MiXCR, keeping in-frame beta chains. CDR3 protein sequences are deduplicated, and each keeps its most common genes and DNA. Recorded for this sample are about 960,000 distinct CDR3 sequences; over 15% of them occurred a single time. Clones ranked in the top ten supply 6% of the sample. Sequenced sample: blood, either unsorted or a sorted T cell fraction (not recorded which). The receptors stem from a human donor who was either an allogeneic HSCT recipient or a stem cell or donor lymphocyte infusion donor (not recorded which). It is not recorded whose cells these are; they may come from a transplant donor.

The chain joins TRBV5-6 to TRBJ2-4, with 7 bases fitting TRBD2. Germline CDR1 is SGHDT and CDR2 is YYEEEE. J gave up 6 bases and V 7 bases, and 10 bases lay outside the gene matches. This CDR3 has 14 amino acids. CDR3 in amino acids: CASSPRTSVNIQYF. CDR3 sequence (DNA): TGTGCCAGCTCTCCTCGGACTAGTGTAAACATTCAGTACTTC.

This chain links TRBV15 with TRBJ1-2; D not certain. V was cut by 4 bases and J by 2 bases, with 11 bases left in between. Germline V gene sequence: CDR1 LNHNV, CDR2 YYDKDF (reference sequence). This CDR3 is 14 amino acids long. CDR3 sequence (DNA): TGTGCCACCAGCATAGGCAATCCCAACTATGGCTACACCTTC. This encodes CATSIGNPNYGYTF.

This clonotype has just a few counts. The genes are TRBV5-4 and TRBJ1-3; 9 positions agree with TRBD1. CDR1 is SGHNT and CDR2 is YYREEE in the germline V gene (reference sequence). V shed 0 bases and J 0 bases; nucleotides not matched to a gene: 10. The CDR3 length is 19 residues. The CDR3 is CASSLGPPGQGYSGNTIYF. Written as DNA, the CDR3 is TGTGCCAGCAGCTTGGGCCCCCCGGGACAGGGTTACTCTGGAAACACCATATATTTT.

This clonotype was recorded a few times. CDR3 coding DNA: TGTGCCAGCAGTGAATGGCTAGCGGGGGAGTACGAGCAGTACTTC. It is translated as CASSEWLAGEYEQYF. V gene TRBV6-1 combines with J gene TRBJ2-7; TRBD2 matches 10 bases. Trimming removed 2 bases from V and 4 bases from J; junction bases left unmatched: 5. CDR3 size: 15 residues. Germline V CDR1 and CDR2: MNHNS, SASEGT.

This sequence joins TRBV27 and TRBJ2-1, with 15 bases lining up with TRBD2. J lost 9 bases, V lost 3 bases, and 12 bases had no gene match. The CDR3 runs 18 residues. Germline-derived CDR1 and CDR2 are MNHEY and SMNVEV (reference sequence). The CDR3 spells CASSLRRTSGGAGGEQFF. Here the CDR3 DNA reads TGTGCCAGCAGTTTGCGAAGGACTAGCGGGGGGGCTGGCGGTGAGCAGTTCTTC.

This chain uses TRBV7-3 with TRBJ2-6; D not certain. Germline V gene data show CDR1 as SGHTA and CDR2 as FQGTGA. CDR3 length: 14 residues. V lost 5 bases to trimming and J lost 7 bases, with 12 bases between them. CDR3 amino acids: CASSPFFGANVLTF. The CDR3, as DNA: TGTGCCAGCAGCCCTTTTTTTGGAGCCAACGTCCTGACTTTC.

In this sample, this clonotype turned up a few times. The chain recombines TRBV29-1 with TRBJ2-5; D uncertain. CDR3 length: 12 residues. Germline assignment: CDR1 SQVTM and CDR2 ANQGSEA. Trimming stripped 7 bases from V and 5 bases from J, with 14 bases between. Here the CDR3 reads CSGIADGETQYF. Written as DNA, the CDR3 is TGCAGCGGGATTGCTGACGGGGAGACCCAGTACTTC.

This clonotype was observed a handful of times. The rearrangement joins TRBV20-1 to TRBJ2-2; 9 nucleotides match TRBD1. The CDR3 has 14 residues. Trimming took 5 bases from V and 4 from J; bases not matched to a gene: 5. Germline V gene data show CDR1 as DFQATT and CDR2 as SNEGSKA (reference sequence). In DNA form, the CDR3 reads TGCAGTGCTCAAACGACAGGGGGCACCGGGGAGCTGTTTTTT. It yields the protein CSAQTTGGTGELFF.

This clonotype was counted only a few times. The chain uses TRBV24-1 and TRBJ2-3; 9 nucleotides match TRBD1. The CDR3 consists of 15 residues. Germline V lookup: CDR1 KGHDR, CDR2 SFDVKD. Losses at the gene ends were 4 bases for V and 9 bases for J; bases not matched to a gene: 10. CDR3 loop: CATSDTDRGVKTQYF. DNA of the CDR3: TGTGCCACCAGTGACACTGACAGGGGGGTAAAGACGCAGTATTTT.

This clonotype was seen many times. This chain links TRBV20-1 with TRBJ2-7, with 9 nucleotides matching TRBD1. This CDR3 comprises 12 residues. Germline CDR1 and CDR2: DFQATT and SNEGSKA (reference sequence). The V gene end was trimmed by 6 bases and the J gene end by 4 bases; junction bases not matched to a gene: 4. CDR3 sequence: CSARDREYEQYF. Written as DNA, the CDR3 is TGCAGTGCCAGGGACAGGGAGTACGAGCAGTACTTC.

This clonotype was counted a few times. This chain joins TRBV5-1 and TRBJ2-2; 11 bases match TRBD2. J was trimmed by 5 bases and V by 6 bases; bases with no gene match: 12. The CDR3 consists of 17 residues. Germline CDR1 and CDR2: SGHRS and YFSETQ. In nucleotides, the CDR3 is TGCGCCAGCACCGATGATAGCGGGAGGGCCCGAACCGGGGAGCTGTTTTTT. This codes for CASTDDSGRARTGELFF.

This clonotype was seen a few times. This chain uses TRBV15 with TRBJ1-4; possible D gene TRBD1, 5 bases. The germline V gene encodes CDR1 LNHNV and CDR2 YYDKDF (reference sequence). Trimming took 0 bases from V and 4 from J, leaving 9 bases between them. This CDR3 has 15 amino acids. As DNA, the CDR3 is TGTGCCACCAGCAGAGATTGGGGGATTAATGAAAAACTGTTTTTT. It yields the protein CATSRDWGINEKLFF.

V usage is TRBV6-2 or TRBV6-3 and J usage is TRBJ2-3; D may be TRBD1 (5 bases). This CDR3 has 14 residues. CDR1 and CDR2 (germline): MNHEY, SVGEGT. V lost 7 bases to trimming and J lost 1 base, with 12 bases between them. CDR3 in amino acids: CASMRQGGTDTQYF. DNA of the CDR3: TGTGCCAGCATGCGTCAGGGCGGCACAGATACGCAGTATTTT.

This sequence joins TRBV20-1 and TRBJ2-3, with D perhaps matching TRBD1 (6 bases). This CDR3 comprises 15 residues. Trimming took off 6 bases at V and 6 bases at J, with 22 bases between the two ends. Germline assignment: CDR1 DFQATT and CDR2 SNEGSKA (reference sequence). DNA for the CDR3: TGCAGTGCCCCAGGAAGGACAGTTCTATCGGATACGCAGTATTTT. This sequence encodes CSAPGRTVLSDTQYF.

This clonotype was seen a few times. The rearrangement links TRBV20-1 to TRBJ1-2; the match to TRBD1 covers 11 bases. The CDR3 is made up of 14 amino acids. Germline CDR1 reads DFQATT; CDR2 reads SNEGSKA (reference sequence). The CDR3 DNA reads as TGCAGCCCGGTGGACAGGGGGCACAACTATGGCTACACCTTC. Amino acids: CSPVDRGHNYGYTF.

This clonotype was observed at least ten times. Written as DNA, the CDR3 is TGCAGTGCCGGCCCCAAGTACTTC. Translated: CSAGPKYF. V gene TRBV20-1 combines with J gene TRBJ2-7; D is undetermined. Germline V gene lookup returns CDR1 DFQATT and CDR2 SNEGSKA (reference sequence). This CDR3 contains 8 residues. Between the trimmed V and J ends, which lost 6 bases and 11 bases, there was a span of 8 bases.

The V and J genes are TRBV7-8 and TRBJ2-3; 10 nucleotides align to TRBD2. Germline-derived CDR1 and CDR2 are SGHVS and FQNEAQ. V was clipped by 3 bases and J by 0 bases; unmatched bases: 9. The CDR3 is 18 residues long. The CDR3 DNA sequence: TGTGCCAGCAGCTTGAGGGGAGCGGGAGGGACTAGCACAGATACGCAGTATTTT. It yields the protein CASSLRGAGGTSTDTQYF.